A selection of T cell receptor beta chains follows, all from one sample in a study of early T cells in non-severe SARS-CoV-2 infection. MiXCR, applied by TCRdb to the 5' RACE reads, yields one record per CDR3 protein. The sample holds 30,000 to 40,000 distinct CDR3 sequences, less than 8.5% seen once. This specimen was whole blood, taken at baseline. Receptors were obtained from an adult who was a healthcare worker with PCR-confirmed SARS-CoV-2 infection or an uninfected control (not recorded which). Both conserved end residues are part of each CDR3. D genes are given only for firm matches. Clone sizes are given selectively: once, few, many, or a class where the clone is expanded.

j_call	v_call	d_call	clone_size	cdr3_aa	cdr3_nt
TRBJ2-1	TRBV7-2	NA	NA	CASSLRSSNEQFF	TGTGCCAGCAGCTTACGGTCGAGCAATGAGCAGTTCTTC
TRBJ2-1	TRBV24-1	TRBD2	many	CATSDVTSRNEQFF	TGTGCCACCAGTGATGTGACTAGCCGGAATGAGCAGTTCTTC
TRBJ1-5	TRBV28	NA	few	CASSFGQQPQHF	TGTGCCAGCAGTTTTGGGCAACAGCCCCAGCATTTT
TRBJ2-3	TRBV4-1	NA	NA	CASSQAAGDGTQYF	TGCGCCAGCAGCCAGGCCGCCGGAGATGGTACGCAGTATTTT
TRBJ2-1	TRBV11-2	TRBD2	many	CASRRRLAGIYNEQFF	TGTGCCAGCAGACGCAGACTAGCGGGGATCTACAATGAGCAGTTCTTC
TRBJ1-1	TRBV25-1	NA	few	CASSPPGASGEAFF	TGTGCCAGCAGCCCTCCCGGGGCAAGCGGCGAAGCTTTCTTT
TRBJ2-1	TRBV20-1	TRBD2	few	CSAQGTSGHNEQFF	TGCAGTGCCCAAGGGACTAGCGGTCACAATGAGCAGTTCTTC
TRBJ2-7	TRBV7-2	NA	NA	CASSRRGDYEQYF	TGTGCCAGCAGCCGGAGGGGGGACTACGAGCAGTACTTC
TRBJ2-2	TRBV6-6	NA	NA	CASSTPVGELFF	TGTGCCAGCAGTACCCCCGTGGGGGAGCTGTTTTTT
TRBJ2-6	TRBV28	NA	few	CASSPLRGANVLTF	TGTGCCAGCAGTCCTCTCAGGGGGGCCAACGTCCTGACTTTC
TRBJ2-1	TRBV5-1	NA	many	CASSPRSWDNEQFF	TGCGCCAGCAGCCCCCGATCTTGGGACAATGAGCAGTTCTTC
TRBJ1-1	TRBV29-1	NA	once	CSVADRLNTEAFF	TGCAGCGTTGCAGACCGTTTGAACACTGAAGCTTTCTTT
TRBJ2-1	TRBV21-1	NA	many	CASSKIGEGVSEQFF	TGTGCCAGCAGCAAAATAGGTGAGGGAGTGAGTGAGCAGTTCTTC
TRBJ2-3	TRBV19	NA	many	CASSRKTGGDTQYF	TGTGCCAGTAGTAGAAAGACAGGAGGGGATACGCAGTATTTT
TRBJ2-4	TRBV11-2	TRBD2	few	CASSLEGGRAKNIQYF	TGTGCCAGCAGCTTAGAGGGCGGGAGAGCCAAAAACATTCAGTACTTC
TRBJ2-7	TRBV20-1	TRBD1	many	CSARDLRGLYEQYF	TGCAGTGCTAGAGATCTCAGGGGGCTATACGAGCAGTACTTC
TRBJ2-5	TRBV6-5	TRBD2	few	CASSRVGGGETQYF	TGTGCCAGCAGCCGAGTTGGGGGGGGAGAGACCCAGTACTTC
TRBJ2-4	TRBV6-1	NA	few	CASSEPRGRVNIQYF	TGTGCCAGCAGTGAACCCCGGGGACGGGTAAACATTCAGTACTTC
TRBJ2-1	TRBV7-6	TRBD2	many	CASSLVLAGVEDNEQFF	TGTGCCAGCAGCTTAGTACTGGCGGGAGTTGAAGACAATGAGCAGTTCTTC
TRBJ2-3	TRBV29-1	NA	NA	CSVAGRVTDTQYF	TGCAGCGTTGCTGGTCGCGTCACAGATACGCAGTATTTT
TRBJ2-3	TRBV20-1	NA	few	CSARGLAQEVPDTQYF	TGCAGTGCTAGGGGTCTAGCTCAGGAGGTGCCAGATACGCAGTATTTT
TRBJ2-4	TRBV12-3/TRBV12-4	NA	NA	CASSGGVLAKNIQYF	TGTGCCAGCAGCGGAGGGGTTCTAGCCAAAAACATTCAGTACTTC
TRBJ2-4	TRBV6-2/TRBV6-3	NA	many	CASSQKAKNIQYF	TGTGCCAGCAGCCAAAAAGCCAAAAACATTCAGTACTTC
TRBJ2-5	TRBV20-1	TRBD2	many	CSARPISGRGETQYF	TGCAGTGCTAGACCCATTAGCGGGAGGGGAGAGACCCAGTACTTC
TRBJ1-2	TRBV7-9	TRBD1	NA	CASSLAGQGGGYTF	TGTGCCAGCAGCTTAGCGGGACAGGGTGGTGGCTACACCTTC
TRBJ2-5	TRBV18	NA	many	CASSPPAGSRETQYF	TGTGCCAGCTCACCACCGGCGGGTAGTAGAGAGACCCAGTACTTC
TRBJ2-3	TRBV28	TRBD2	few	CASSGTSGRAITDTQYF	TGTGCCAGCAGTGGGACTAGCGGGAGGGCCATCACAGATACGCAGTATTTT
TRBJ2-1	TRBV12-5	TRBD2	few	CASEPSGRNNEQFF	TGTGCTAGTGAACCTAGCGGGAGAAACAATGAGCAGTTCTTC
TRBJ1-1	TRBV18	TRBD1	many	CASSTTTGGIANTEAFF	TGTGCCAGCTCAACTACAACAGGGGGCATTGCGAACACTGAAGCTTTCTTT
TRBJ2-7	TRBV2	TRBD2	NA	CASSEGGTSGMLESDEQYF	TGTGCCAGCAGTGAGGGCGGGACTAGCGGGATGCTGGAATCGGACGAGCAGTACTTC
TRBJ1-2	TRBV24-1	NA	few	CATSDKDRYGYTF	TGTGCCACCAGTGATAAGGACAGATATGGCTACACCTTC
TRBJ2-1	TRBV24-1	NA	few	CATSDLGGNQLNEQFF	TGTGCCACCAGTGATTTGGGGGGCAACCAACTCAATGAGCAGTTCTTC
TRBJ1-4	TRBV7-9	NA	NA	CASSLLEKLFF	TGTGCCAGCAGCTTACTTGAAAAACTGTTTTTT
TRBJ2-3	TRBV20-1	NA	few	CSARDLGTGRDTDTQYF	TGCAGTGCTAGAGATTTGGGAACCGGACGGGACACAGATACGCAGTATTTT
TRBJ2-1	TRBV30	TRBD2	NA	CAWSSGLAVNEQFF	TGTGCCTGGAGTTCGGGACTAGCGGTCAATGAGCAGTTCTTC
TRBJ2-2	TRBV4-3	NA	few	CASSLRTDANTGELFF	TGCGCCAGCAGCCTGCGGACAGACGCGAACACCGGGGAGCTGTTTTTT
TRBJ2-7	TRBV9	TRBD2	NA	CASSPGLAVSYEQYF	TGTGCCAGCAGCCCAGGACTAGCGGTCTCCTACGAGCAGTACTTC
TRBJ1-2	TRBV6-5	NA	NA	CASRTGLRGYTF	TGTGCCAGCCGTACAGGCCTTCGAGGCTACACCTTC
TRBJ2-1	TRBV27	TRBD1	NA	CASRNPGQEKNEQFF	TGTGCCAGCCGAAATCCGGGACAGGAAAAAAATGAGCAGTTCTTC
TRBJ2-1	TRBV4-3	NA	NA	CASSQDRQREQFF	TGCGCCAGCAGCCAAGATCGCCAGCGGGAGCAGTTCTTC
TRBJ2-5	TRBV9	NA	many	CASSVEIDYQETQYF	TGTGCCAGCAGCGTAGAAATAGACTACCAAGAGACCCAGTACTTC
TRBJ2-1	TRBV24-1	NA	few	CATSEGGAAYNEQFF	TGTGCCACCAGTGAAGGGGGGGCTGCCTACAATGAGCAGTTCTTC
TRBJ1-5	TRBV7-2	TRBD1	many	CASSLTGGGGQPQHF	TGTGCCAGCAGCTTGACAGGGGGAGGTGGTCAGCCCCAGCATTTT
TRBJ2-2	TRBV11-2	TRBD1	few	CASSWTGGTGELFF	TGTGCCAGCAGCTGGACAGGGGGAACAGGGGAGCTGTTTTTT
TRBJ2-1	TRBV20-1	NA	few	CSAVRDGSSYNEQFF	TGCAGTGCCGTCCGAGATGGGAGCTCCTACAATGAGCAGTTCTTC